The TCR beta chain described here comes from a study of radiotherapy plus CTLA-4 blockade in lung cancer. Looking at the study overall: Disease control was achieved by 31% of patients, and objective responses by about 19%. Study findings and constraints: Blood saw expansion of tumor-derived TCR clones after radiotherapy plus ipilimumab.

This clone was seen a handful of times. Its antigen is unknown. Germline V CDR1 and CDR2: SGHTA, FQGNSA. V lost 3 bases and J lost 6, with 18 bases in between. The CDR3 loop spans 15 amino acids. Some clones are missing from TCRdb's copy, which holds only in-frame ones; the method was immunoSEQ multiplex PCR. The table records fewer than 100,000 clones, around 79% of them present only once. The material was peripheral blood, obtained from a patient treated with radiotherapy plus ipilimumab. This chain joins TRBV7-2 and TRBJ2-7; D might be TRBD2 (6 bases). This receptor was taken from a human donor with non-small cell lung cancer whose response to radiotherapy plus ipilimumab could not be evaluated. Some clones in this sample may be carry-over from other donors' samples. DNA for the CDR3: TGTGCCAGCAGCTTGATGGTATACGGGGGACGCGAGCAGTACTTC. It encodes CASSLMVYGGREQYF.